The rows below give T cell receptor beta chains drawn from one sample of a study of CD8+ T cells in alopecia areata. TCRdb's table, derived via immunoSEQ multiplex PCR, lists solely in-frame clones and lacks some. The table lists around 160,000 clones, 47% of them singletons. Sequenced material: CD4+ T cells sorted from blood. The receptors originated from a human donor with alopecia areata. Each CDR3 is given with its conserved first and last residue. The D gene is left open where the match is weak. Size values are once, few and many counts, or a class for expanded clones, and some rows have none.

v_gene	j_gene	d_gene	abundance	CDR3nt	CDR3aa
TRBV19	TRBJ1-1	NA	NA	TGTGCCAGTAGTGCGCCGACGGTGTTGAACACTGAAGCTTTCTTT	CASSAPTVLNTEAFF
TRBV11-2	TRBJ2-2	TRBD1	NA	TGTGCCAGCGGCCTCGGGACAGGGGGATACACCGGGGAGCTGTTTTTT	CASGLGTGGYTGELFF
TRBV30	TRBJ2-3	NA	NA	TGTGCCTGGAGTGTAGCCCGGGTGGACCGGGGGGCGACAGATACGCAGTATTTT	CAWSVARVDRGATDTQYF
TRBV4-1	TRBJ2-5	NA	few	TGCGCCAGCAGCCAAGTGCTAGCTATGGAGACCCAGTACTTC	CASSQVLAMETQYF
TRBV27	TRBJ2-2	NA	NA	TGTGCCAGCAGCTCTCTACAACTAACGGGTAGACCCACCGGGGAGCTGTTTTTT	CASSSLQLTGRPTGELFF
TRBV28	TRBJ2-3	NA	NA	TGTGCCAGCGGAGTCGTAGGGTCCACAGATACGCAGTATTTT	CASGVVGSTDTQYF
TRBV10-3	TRBJ2-1	NA	NA	TGTGCCATCAGGATAACTAGTAGTCATGAGCAGTTCTTC	CAIRITSSHEQFF
TRBV28	TRBJ2-1	TRBD2	few	TGTGCCAGCATTCCACTAGCGGGAGGGGACAATGAGCAGTTCTTC	CASIPLAGGDNEQFF
TRBV6-6	TRBJ1-2	NA	NA	TGTGCCAGCAGTTACTCCGCCCCTGGGGATGGCTACACCTTC	CASSYSAPGDGYTF
TRBV14	TRBJ1-2	NA	NA	TGTGCCAGCAGCCCCGGGGACGGCCTCTATGGCTACACCTTC	CASSPGDGLYGYTF
TRBV29-1	TRBJ2-2	TRBD1	NA	TGCAGCGCTGCCGGACAGGGGGCTGGAGCCGGGGAGCTGTTTTTT	CSAAGQGAGAGELFF
TRBV29-1	TRBJ2-1	TRBD2	NA	TGCAGCGTCCCTTCGGGGGGCTCCTACAATGAGCAGTTCTTC	CSVPSGGSYNEQFF
TRBV7-6	TRBJ2-1	NA	few	TGTGCCAGCAGCTTAGCCGGGACCGCCCATGAGCAGTTCTTC	CASSLAGTAHEQFF
TRBV29-1	TRBJ2-1	NA	NA	TGCAGCGTTGAACCCCCCTGGGCGCGGAGGTCCTACAATGAGCAGTTCTTC	CSVEPPWARRSYNEQFF
TRBV23-1	TRBJ2-6	NA	once	TGCGCCAGCAGTCAATCTAGTTTCCGCCGACACAACTCCTTCTCTGGGGCCAACGTCCTGACTTTC	CASSQSSFRRHNSFSGANVLTF
TRBV30	TRBJ2-5	NA	NA	TGTGCCTGGAGTGTCCGGGCCGATGAGACCCAGTACTTC	CAWSVRADETQYF
TRBV29-1	TRBJ2-1	NA	NA	TGCAGCGTTCGTGACTCCACATTAGCCAGGAATGAGCAGTTCTTC	CSVRDSTLARNEQFF
TRBV6-5	TRBJ2-7	NA	NA	TGTGCCAGCCAGCGAGGGGTAACCTACGAGCAGTACTTC	CASQRGVTYEQYF
TRBV2	TRBJ1-2	NA	NA	TGTGCCAGCCACGGACGGCTATTATATGGCTACACCTTC	CASHGRLLYGYTF
TRBV2	TRBJ2-4	TRBD1	NA	TGTGCCAGCAGTACCCGGGACAGGGTTTTCGGTGTTCTAGCCAAAAACATTCAGTACTTC	CASSTRDRVFGVLAKNIQYF
TRBV13	TRBJ2-1	NA	once	TGTGCCAGCAGCTTTGGAAGGAATGAGCAGTTCTTC	CASSFGRNEQFF
TRBV29-1	TRBJ2-5	NA	NA	TGCAGCGTTGAAGGGGTTGGCCAGTACTTC	CSVEGVGQYF
TRBV29-1	TRBJ2-7	NA	few	TGCAGCGTGAGACAGACCTACGAGCAGTACTTC	CSVRQTYEQYF
TRBV9	TRBJ2-5	NA	NA	TGTGCCAGCAGCCGTGACCCACCACAAGAGACCCAGTACTTC	CASSRDPPQETQYF
TRBV25-1	TRBJ1-5	NA	NA	TGTGCCAGCAGTGAAGACAACAATCAGCCCCAGCATTTT	CASSEDNNQPQHF
TRBV30	TRBJ1-1	NA	NA	TGTGCCTGGAGTGCTAGACTGGGCACTGAAGCTTTCTTT	CAWSARLGTEAFF
TRBV7-8	TRBJ2-1	NA	few	TGTGCCAGCAGCTTAGGAGGGTGGGGGCGAGGTGAGCAGTTCTTC	CASSLGGWGRGEQFF
TRBV29-1	TRBJ2-5	TRBD1	NA	TGCAGCGTGGGGACAGACCAAGAGACCCAGTACTTC	CSVGTDQETQYF
TRBV30	TRBJ1-1	NA	few	TGTGCCTGGAGTCGACAGAACACTGAAGCTTTCTTT	CAWSRQNTEAFF
TRBV29-1	TRBJ1-2	TRBD1	NA	TGCAGCGTTCAGGGGGCGAATGGCTACACCTTC	CSVQGANGYTF
TRBV7-9	TRBJ2-7	TRBD1	NA	TGTGCCAGCAGCTTAAGGGACAGGGGAGGACAGGAGCAGTACTTC	CASSLRDRGGQEQYF
TRBV19	TRBJ1-5	TRBD1	NA	TGTGCCAGCCGTCCGGGACAGCTAAATAGCAATCAGCCCCAGCATTTT	CASRPGQLNSNQPQHF
TRBV29-1	TRBJ2-6	TRBD2	NA	TGCAGCGTTGGGACTAGCGGGAGTACTGGGGCCAACGTCCTGACTTTC	CSVGTSGSTGANVLTF
TRBV6-5	TRBJ1-1	NA	NA	TGTGCCAGCAGTAACGGAGAAGCTTTCTTT	CASSNGEAFF
TRBV29-1	TRBJ2-4	NA	few	TGCAGCGTTGTACGGGTCGGGGCCCAAAACATTCAGTACTTC	CSVVRVGAQNIQYF
TRBV29-1	TRBJ2-5	TRBD1	NA	TGCAGCGTTGGGGGTAGGGGGCGTGAGACCCAGTACTTC	CSVGGRGRETQYF
TRBV5-1	TRBJ2-5	TRBD1	few	TGCGCCAGCAGCCCCAACGGACAGGGGATTCAAGAGACCCAGTACTTC	CASSPNGQGIQETQYF
TRBV10-3	TRBJ2-5	TRBD2	few	TGTGCCATCAGTGAGTCGAGCGGGGCAGGACAAGAGACCCAGTACTTC	CAISESSGAGQETQYF
TRBV28	TRBJ1-4	NA	NA	TGTGCCAGCAGTTTATCGGCAGGGGATCGAAGTGAAAAACTGTTTTTT	CASSLSAGDRSEKLFF
TRBV29-1	TRBJ2-1	NA	few	TGCAGCGCCCCCCCTCTCCGGGGCAATGAGCAGTTCTTC	CSAPPLRGNEQFF
TRBV7-6	TRBJ2-7	NA	NA	TGTGCCAGCAGCTTAGTTGGGACCACCGAGGGGTACGAGCAGTACTTC	CASSLVGTTEGYEQYF
TRBV7-2	TRBJ2-3	TRBD2	NA	TGTGCCAGCAGCCCGATAGCGGGAATCACAGATACGCAGTATTTT	CASSPIAGITDTQYF
TRBV28	TRBJ2-1	NA	few	TGTGCCAGCAGTAAACAGGGACCTACTAATGAGCAGTTCTTC	CASSKQGPTNEQFF
TRBV29-1	TRBJ2-3	TRBD2	NA	TGCAGCGTCCCAGGGACTAGCGGAAGCACAGATACGCAGTATTTT	CSVPGTSGSTDTQYF
TRBV10-3	TRBJ2-5	TRBD1	NA	TGTGCCATCAGTGATCCAAGGGACAGGGGCCGAGAGACCCAGTACTTC	CAISDPRDRGRETQYF
TRBV7-3	TRBJ2-1	NA	NA	TGTGCCAGCAGCTGGAGTATTTCTGGGCAGGAGCAGTTCTTC	CASSWSISGQEQFF
TRBV29-1	TRBJ1-2	NA	NA	TGCAGCGCCGGAGAGGCGGTTGGAGGCTACACCTTC	CSAGEAVGGYTF